Below are 10 T cell receptor beta chains sequenced from a single sample in a study of CD8 T cells in Susac syndrome. Reverse transcription of about 0.45 to 1 ug RNA was carried out with random hexamers. TCRdb ran MiXCR on the immunoSEQ multiplex PCR reads and lists one entry per CDR3 protein. The data show a few hundred thousand distinct CDR3 sequences, 92% seen once. Sequences were obtained from CD8+ T cells from PBMCs. The source is a human donor with multiple sclerosis.

The chain recombines TRBV20-1 with TRBJ1-2; D gene ambiguous. Germline CDR1 reads DFQATT; CDR2 reads SNEGSKA (reference sequence). The CDR3 is made up of 11 amino acids. V was shortened by 3 bases and J by 3 bases, with 5 bases between the two germline ends. CDR3 nucleotide sequence: TGCAGTGCTAGCCAGGACTATGGCTACACCTTC. It encodes CSASQDYGYTF.

This clonotype is a singleton in its sample. The chain couples TRBV7-2 to TRBJ1-2; 9 bases are a match to TRBD1. V shed 2 bases and J 6 bases; nucleotides not matched to a gene: 16. Germline values: CDR1 SGHTA, CDR2 FQGNSA. The CDR3 runs to 18 residues. CDR3 loop: CASSLTYTTLRDRDGYTF. In DNA form, the CDR3 reads TGTGCCAGCAGCTTAACCTATACGACCCTCCGGGACAGGGATGGCTACACCTTC.

V is TRBV7-9 and J is TRBJ1-2, with D uncertain. The CDR3 has 14 amino acids. Trimming cost V 5 bases and J 0 bases, with 10 bases left between them. Germline V lookup: CDR1 SEHNR, CDR2 FQNEAQ (reference sequence). CDR3 region: CASSPSSSNYGYTF. In DNA form, the CDR3 reads TGTGCCAGCAGCCCGTCGAGCTCTAACTATGGCTACACCTTC.

Only one count was recorded for this clonotype. V gene TRBV4-1 combines with J gene TRBJ2-5, with D perhaps matching TRBD2 (6 bases). The CDR3 runs 15 residues. Germline-derived CDR1 and CDR2 are MGHRA and YSYEKL. V was cut by 2 bases and J by 4 bases, with 14 bases left in between. The DNA for the CDR3 is TGCGCCAGCAGCCAAATGCCCGGGAGTGGAGAGACCCAGTACTTC. It specifies CASSQMPGSGETQYF.

The rearrangement joins TRBV7-9 to TRBJ2-7, with 7 bases matching TRBD1. Losses at the gene ends were 2 bases for V and 6 bases for J; bases not matched to a gene: 4. CDR3 length equals 13 residues. Germline values: CDR1 SEHNR, CDR2 FQNEAQ (reference sequence). CDR3: CASSLRQGFEQYF. In DNA, the CDR3 is TGTGCCAGCAGCTTACGACAGGGCTTCGAGCAGTACTTC.

The chain carries TRBV7-9 and TRBJ2-2; 9 bases align to TRBD1. V trimming: 5 bases; J trimming: 3 bases; junction bases outside the gene matches: 10. CDR1 is SEHNR, CDR2 FQNEAQ, per germline (reference sequence). CDR3 length: 17 residues. The DNA of the CDR3 is TGTGCCAGCAGCGCTACCCGGGACAGGGAACACACCGGGGAGCTGTTTTTT. It specifies CASSATRDREHTGELFF.

The chain couples TRBV6-5 to TRBJ2-2; D possibly matches TRBD1 or TRBD2 (5 bases each). Germline V CDR1 and CDR2: MNHEY, SVGAGI. This CDR3 has 17 amino acids. Trimming cost V 0 bases and J 4 bases, with 15 bases left between them. In DNA, the CDR3 is TGTGCCAGCAGTTACTCGGAGTTTGGGGGAATCACCGGGGAGCTGTTTTTT. Protein product: CASSYSEFGGITGELFF.

In DNA form, the CDR3 reads TGTGCCAGCAGCCTTTCAGGGGGGCAAGATACGCAGTATTTT. Protein sequence: CASSLSGGQDTQYF. The chain links TRBV7-8 to TRBJ2-3; perhaps TRBD1 as D (7 bases). The CDR3 length is 14 residues. Trimming left V 5 bases short and J 5 bases short, with 14 bases between. CDR1 and CDR2 (germline): SGHVS, FQNEAQ.

The chain has TRBV7-8 and TRBJ2-1; 8 positions match TRBD2. This CDR3 is 15 amino acids long. Germline V CDR1 and CDR2: SGHVS, FQNEAQ. Trimming at V came to 3 bases and at J to 0 bases, leaving 1 base not matched to a gene. CDR3 region: CASSFSGDSYNEQFF. The CDR3 coding sequence is TGTGCCAGCAGCTTTAGCGGGGACTCCTACAATGAGCAGTTCTTC.

The CDR3 DNA reads TGCAGTGCTAGAGCCAGGACAGGGGGCGATGGCTACACCTTC. Amino acid sequence: CSARARTGGDGYTF. J is TRBJ1-2 and V is TRBV20-1; 11 nucleotides match TRBD1. The CDR3 runs 14 residues. CDR1 is DFQATT, CDR2 SNEGSKA, per germline (reference sequence). With V trimmed by 1 base and J by 6 bases, 4 bases remained unmatched.